The present T cell receptor beta chain was sequenced within a study of cytomegalovirus exposure and HLA in healthy donors. Each donor's status was that of a healthy bone marrow donor. A word on this clone: Its antigen is unknown.

Study observations and caveats: Sequences of the TCR beta chain were said to predict the HLA-A and HLA-B alleles of most subjects accurately. Among TCR beta chains of equal frequency, HLA-associated ones were more clonally expanded in a later analysis. TCR beta V- and J-gene trimming, according to a later analysis, was linked to a missense DCLRE1C variant.

Amplification used 60 Vbeta primers and 13 Jbeta primers. Sequencing was performed with immunoSEQ multiplex PCR; in TCRdb, only in-frame clones are kept and a portion is missing. The table includes about 120,000 clones, 81% detected once. The CDR3 contains 15 residues. Germline V lookup: CDR1 SQVTM, CDR2 ANQGSEA. Trimming removed 6 bases from V and 7 bases from J; junction bases left unmatched: 15. The clonotype was recovered from a woman aged 30 to 39 in good health and CMV-seronegative. Source material: PBMCs. The rearrangement uses TRBV29-1 and TRBJ2-5; 9 positions agree with TRBD2. The CDR3 DNA reads as TGCAGCGTCACTCCGGGACTAGCCGGATCTGGGACCCAGTACTTC. The encoded protein is CSVTPGLAGSGTQYF.